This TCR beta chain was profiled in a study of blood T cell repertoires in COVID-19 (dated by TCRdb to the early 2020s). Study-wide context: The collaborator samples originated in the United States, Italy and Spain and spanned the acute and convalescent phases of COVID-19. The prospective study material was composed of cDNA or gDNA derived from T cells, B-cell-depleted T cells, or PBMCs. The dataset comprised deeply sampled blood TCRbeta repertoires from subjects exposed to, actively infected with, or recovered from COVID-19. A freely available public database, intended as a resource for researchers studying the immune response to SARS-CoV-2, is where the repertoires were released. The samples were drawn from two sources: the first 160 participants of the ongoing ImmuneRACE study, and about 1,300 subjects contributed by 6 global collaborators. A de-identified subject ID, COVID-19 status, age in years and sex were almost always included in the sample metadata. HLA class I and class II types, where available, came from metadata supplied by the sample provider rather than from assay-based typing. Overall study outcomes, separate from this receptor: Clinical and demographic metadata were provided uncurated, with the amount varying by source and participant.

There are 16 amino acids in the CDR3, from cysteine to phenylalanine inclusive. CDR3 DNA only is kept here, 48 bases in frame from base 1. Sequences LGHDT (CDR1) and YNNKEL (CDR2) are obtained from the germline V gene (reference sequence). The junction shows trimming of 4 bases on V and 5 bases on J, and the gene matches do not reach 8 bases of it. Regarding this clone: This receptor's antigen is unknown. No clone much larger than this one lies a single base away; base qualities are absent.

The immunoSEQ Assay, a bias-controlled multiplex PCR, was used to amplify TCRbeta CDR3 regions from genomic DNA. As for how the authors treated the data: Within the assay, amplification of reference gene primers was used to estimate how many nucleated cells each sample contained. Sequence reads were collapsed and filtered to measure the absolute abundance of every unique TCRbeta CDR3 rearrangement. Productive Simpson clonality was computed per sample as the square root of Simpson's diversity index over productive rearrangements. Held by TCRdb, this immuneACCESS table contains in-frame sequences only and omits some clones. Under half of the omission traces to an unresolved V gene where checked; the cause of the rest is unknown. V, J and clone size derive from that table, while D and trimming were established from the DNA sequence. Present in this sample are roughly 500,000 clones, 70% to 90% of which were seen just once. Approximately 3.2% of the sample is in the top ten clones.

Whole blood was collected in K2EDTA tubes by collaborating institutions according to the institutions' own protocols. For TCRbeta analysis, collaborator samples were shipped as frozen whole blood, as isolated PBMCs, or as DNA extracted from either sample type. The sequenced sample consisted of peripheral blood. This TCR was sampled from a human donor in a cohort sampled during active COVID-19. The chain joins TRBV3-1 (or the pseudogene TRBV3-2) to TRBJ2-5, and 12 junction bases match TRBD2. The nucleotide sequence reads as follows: TGTGCCAGCAGCCGACTGACTAGCGGGAGTATGGAGACCCAGTACTTC. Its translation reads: CASSRLTSGSMETQYF.